One sample yielded the 13 T cell receptor beta chains listed below, sequenced in a study of cytomegalovirus exposure and HLA in healthy donors. PCR primers comprised 60 Vbeta and 13 Jbeta primers. The data were produced by immunoSEQ multiplex PCR, yet TCRdb's version contains in-frame clones alone and is incomplete. This table holds nearly 200,000 clones, around 86% found once. The sample taken for sequencing was PBMCs. These TCRs come from a woman aged 50 to 60 in good health and CMV-seropositive.

The chain uses TRBV7-9 and TRBJ2-3; D is uncertain. The germline CDR1 and CDR2 sequences are SEHNR and FQNEAQ (reference sequence). V was trimmed by 5 bases and J by 0 bases, leaving 9 bases between them. This CDR3 region has 14 residues. The CDR3 DNA is TGTGCCAGCAGCCAGGCAGGTAGCACAGATACGCAGTATTTT. Its protein product is CASSQAGSTDTQYF.

This rearrangement joins TRBV14 to TRBJ2-1; 8 bases map to TRBD2. The V gene's germline CDR1 is SGHDN and CDR2 FVKESK. The CDR3 covers 15 residues. V lost 4 bases to trimming and J lost 0 bases; unmatched junction nucleotides: 2. The CDR3 loop is CASSLSGTSYNEQFF. The CDR3, as DNA: TGTGCCAGCAGCCTTAGCGGGACCTCCTACAATGAGCAGTTCTTC.

The chain employs TRBV6-6 and TRBJ2-7; D might be TRBD2 (7 bases). The CDR3 extends over 15 amino acids. The germline CDR1 and CDR2 sequences are MNHNY and SVGAGI (reference sequence). The V end lost 5 bases, the J end lost 1 base, and 15 bases lay between the germline ends. This CDR3 reads CASSNLGGASYEQYF. CDR3 sequence (DNA): TGTGCCAGCAGTAACCTGGGGGGGGCTTCCTACGAGCAGTACTTC.

The rearrangement joins TRBV6-1 to TRBJ2-1, with a weak D call TRBD1 (7 bases). Per the germline V gene, CDR1 is MNHNS and CDR2 is SASEGT. Trimming shortened V by 7 bases and J by 1 base, and 14 bases separated the two germline ends. This CDR3 has 15 amino acids. CDR3 region: CASTTEGASYNEQFF. The CDR3 coding sequence is TGTGCCAGCACTACGGAGGGGGCTTCCTACAATGAGCAGTTCTTC.

The chain has TRBV2 and TRBJ2-2, with D tentatively TRBD2 (5 bases). Germline V gene sequence: CDR1 SNHLY, CDR2 FYNNEI. V gave up 8 bases and J gave up 0 bases, with 10 bases separating them. The CDR3 runs to 14 residues. CDR3 protein: CASCSVSNTGELFF. Written as DNA, the CDR3 is TGTGCCAGCTGTAGCGTTTCGAACACCGGGGAGCTGTTTTTT.

This clone turned up a few times. This chain links TRBV2 with TRBJ2-7; 9 bases match TRBD1. Germline trimming cut 5 bases from V and 6 bases from J; bases unmatched to any gene: 8. This CDR3 is 14 amino acids long. Per germline, CDR1 SNHLY and CDR2 FYNNEI. CDR3: CASSFTGTGTEQYF. The CDR3 nucleotides read TGTGCCAGCAGTTTTACGGGGACAGGGACCGAGCAGTACTTC.

Here the CDR3 reads CASSPAYRVDTEAFF. Here the CDR3 DNA reads TGTGCCAGCTCACCAGCTTACAGGGTTGACACTGAAGCTTTCTTT. The rearrangement links TRBV18 to TRBJ1-1; tentative D call: TRBD1 (6 bases). Looked up from germline, CDR1 is KGHSH and CDR2 is LQKENI. V was clipped by 2 bases and J by 3 bases, with 13 bases between them. The CDR3 loop spans 15 amino acids.

V and J are TRBV7-2 and TRBJ2-1, with TRBD1 matching over 10 bases. Germline loops: CDR1 SGHTA, CDR2 FQGNSA. The CDR3 covers 15 residues. J was trimmed by 6 bases and V by 6 bases; bases with no gene match: 8. The CDR3 nucleotides read TGTGCCAGCAGACGCCCGGGACAGGGGCTCAATGAGCAGTTCTTC. Translated: CASRRPGQGLNEQFF.

This sequence joins TRBV10-3 and TRBJ2-3; possibly TRBD2 for D (6 bases). V was cut by 0 bases and J by 1 base, with 14 bases left in between. This CDR3 has 17 amino acids. The germline V gene has CDR1 ENHRY and CDR2 SYGVKD. CDR3 in amino acids: CAISESEVADGTDTQYF. CDR3 DNA: TGTGCCATCAGTGAGTCGGAAGTAGCGGACGGCACAGATACGCAGTATTTT.

The rearrangement uses TRBV19 and TRBJ1-4, with 9 bases identical to TRBD1. Germline trimming cut 1 base from V and 5 bases from J; bases unmatched to any gene: 5. Germline lookup yields CDR1 LNHDA and CDR2 SQIVND (reference sequence). The CDR3 totals 16 residues. This CDR3 is CASSIAGTGRNEKLFF. CDR3 bases: TGTGCCAGTAGTATAGCGGGGACAGGGCGGAATGAAAAACTGTTTTTT.

Only one count was recorded for this clone. The DNA of the CDR3 is TGTGCCAGCAGTTTATCTAGCGCCACCGGGGAGCTGTTTTTT. Encoded protein: CASSLSSATGELFF. This chain links TRBV6-6 with TRBJ2-2, with TRBD2 as a possible D gene (6 bases). The germline V gene encodes CDR1 MNHNY and CDR2 SVGAGI (reference sequence). CDR3 size: 14 residues. V dropped 4 bases and J dropped 4 bases, with 10 bases sitting between them.

CDR3 region: CASAPWRFDEKLFF. Written as DNA, the CDR3 is TGTGCCAGTGCACCGTGGAGGTTCGATGAAAAACTGTTTTTT. V is TRBV25-1 and J is TRBJ1-4; D unclear. This CDR3 has 14 amino acids. Germline V gene sequence: CDR1 MGHDK, CDR2 SYGVNS. V shed 9 bases and J shed 6 bases, with 17 bases lying between them.

For this clone: The junction and the germline gene differ at one end; a read error may be behind it. V usage is TRBV7-9 and J usage is TRBJ1-5; D may be TRBD1 (5 bases). The germline gives CDR1 SEHNR, CDR2 FQNEAQ (reference sequence). The CDR3 extends over 18 amino acids. As DNA, the CDR3 is TGTTCCAGCAGCTTAGCACGAGACAGCCAAACCGTCGATCAGCCCCAGCATTTT. Translating it yields CSSSLARDSQTVDQPQHF. Supplemented by reference TRBV7-9 and TRBJ1-5, the full variable domain reads DTGVSQNPRHKITKRGQNVTFRCDPISEHNRLYWYRQTLGQGPEFLTYFQNEAQLEKSRLLSDRFSAERPKGSFSTLEIQRTEQGDSAMYLCSSSLARDSQTVDQPQHFGDGTRLSIL.